The text below deals with one T cell receptor beta chain. The study drew participants aged about 18 to 90 years from approximately 25 US areas. Participants were placed into cohorts based on the clinical history they reported. The CDR3 totals 16 residues. Germline V gives CDR1 LGHDT, CDR2 YNNKEL (reference sequence). After removal of 0 bases from V and 7 bases from J, the junction contained 7 bases not matched to a gene. Data came from immunoSEQ multiplex PCR; TCRdb stores just in-frame clones and leaves some out. This sample has about 270,000 clones, with 90% found just once. The sample belongs to a study of blood T cell repertoires in COVID-19.

This receptor was identified in a woman aged 25 to 39 with acute COVID-19. The chain is built from TRBV3-1 (or the pseudogene TRBV3-2) and TRBJ2-1, with 9 bases aligning to TRBD1. The sample consisted of PBMCs or T cells enriched from blood (not recorded which). CDR3 loop: CASSQDRDRVRNEQFF. CDR3 nucleotide sequence: TGTGCCAGCAGCCAAGACCGGGACAGGGTGAGAAATGAGCAGTTCTTC.